This T cell receptor (beta chain) was recorded in a study of T cell changes during pregnancy in multiple sclerosis. V was pared by 0 bases and J by 0 bases, with 5 bases of the junction left unmatched. Germline assignment: CDR1 MGHRA and CDR2 YSYEKL. This CDR3 has 17 amino acids. Profiled with immunoSEQ multiplex PCR; TCRdb holds only in-frame clones, not every one. The sample holds about 38,000 clones, roughly nine tenths seen once. This receptor was taken from a female donor with multiple sclerosis, enrolled in a pregnancy study. The chain joins TRBV4-1 to TRBJ2-1, with TRBD2 matching 7 bases. Here the sequenced sample was CD8+ T cells from peripheral blood mononuclear cells, taken in the second trimester of pregnancy. This chain's CDR3 is CASSQDIAGISYNEQFF. Here the CDR3 DNA reads TGCGCCAGCAGCCAAGATATAGCGGGTATCTCCTACAATGAGCAGTTCTTC.